One sample yielded the 10 T cell receptor beta chains listed below, sequenced in a study of T-cell reconstitution after alpha-beta-depleted transplantation in children. A library of TCRbeta sequences, prepared with unique molecular identifiers, was generated. TCRdb re-called the PCR reads with MiXCR, one entry per CDR3 protein. The repertoire holds a few hundred thousand distinct CDR3 sequences, with over 25% as singletons. The sample consisted of PBMCs, taken before TCRalphabeta/CD19-depleted stem cell transplant. Source of these receptors: a boy less than two years old with Wiskott-Aldrich syndrome, due to receive a stem cell transplant.

The gene calls are TRBV19 and TRBJ1-5; 11 bases line up with TRBD1. CDR1 is LNHDA, CDR2 SQIVND, per germline (reference sequence). The CDR3 spans 16 residues. V lost 3 bases and J lost 7; bases outside the gene matches: 8. The CDR3 loop is CASSMGTGTGGQPQHF. The DNA of the CDR3 is TGTGCCAGTAGTATGGGGACCGGGACAGGGGGACAGCCCCAGCATTTT. The whole variable domain, remainder taken from reference TRBV19 and TRBJ1-5, is DGGITQSPKYLFRKEGQNVTLSCEQNLNHDAMYWYRQDPGQGLRLIYYSQIVNDFQKGDIAEGYSVSREKKESFPLTVTSAQKNPTAFYLCASSMGTGTGGQPQHFGDGTRLSIL.

The chain carries TRBV12-3 or TRBV12-4 and TRBJ2-1, with unresolved D. V lost 5 bases and J 4 bases, leaving 6 bases between the germline ends. This CDR3 has 12 amino acids. The chain's CDR3 is CASSGKYNEQFF. CDR3 nucleotide sequence: TGTGCCAGCAGTGGGAAATACAATGAGCAGTTCTTC.

V and J are TRBV5-1 and TRBJ2-5; D may correspond to TRBD1 or TRBD2 (6 bases each). The CDR3 spans 15 residues. The V gene's germline CDR1 is SGHRS and CDR2 YFSETQ. V was cut by 4 bases and J by 4 bases, with 17 bases left in between. CDR3 region: CASSTGQLEGETQYF. CDR3 DNA sequence: TGCGCCAGCAGCACCGGACAGCTGGAGGGAGAGACCCAGTACTTC.

This chain connects TRBV28 to TRBJ2-7; TRBD1 agrees at 8 bases. Per germline, CDR1 MDHEN and CDR2 SYDVKM. The CDR3 spans 13 residues. With V trimmed by 6 bases and J by 4 bases, 5 bases remained unmatched. In nucleotides, the CDR3 is TGTGCCAGCAGACCGGGACAGGCTTACGAGCAGTACTTC. Translation: CASRPGQAYEQYF.

The chain recombines TRBV3-1 with TRBJ1-4, with D tentatively TRBD1 (5 bases). The CDR3 covers 11 residues. Germline V gives CDR1 LGHDT, CDR2 YNNKEL (reference sequence). Trimming pared 5 bases from V and 15 bases from J, leaving 13 bases between. The CDR3 sequence: CASSSRDSVFF. DNA for the CDR3: TGTGCCAGCAGCTCCCGGGACTCGGTGTTTTTT.

This clonotype has more than one count but fewer than ten. The J gene is TRBJ2-3, the V gene TRBV27; either TRBD1 or TRBD2 may supply D (5 bases each). The CDR3 spans 17 residues. Deletions cut 3 bases from V and 3 bases from J, with 19 bases between. Germline loops: CDR1 MNHEY, CDR2 SMNVEV (reference sequence). The CDR3 region is CASSFGATGGTTDTQYF. CDR3 sequence (DNA): TGTGCCAGCAGTTTTGGGGCTACGGGTGGGACGACAGATACGCAGTATTTT.

The chain has TRBV12-3 or TRBV12-4 and TRBJ2-3, with 11 nucleotides matching TRBD1. Germline trimming cut 9 bases from V and 5 bases from J; bases unmatched to any gene: 7. CDR3 length: 14 amino acids. In nucleotides, the CDR3 is TGTGCCAGTTGGACAGGGGGCAAGAGAGATACGCAGTATTTT. Translating gives CASWTGGKRDTQYF.

The rearrangement uses TRBV12-3 or TRBV12-4 and TRBJ2-1, with 9 bases lining up with TRBD2. The V and J ends lost 5 bases and 3 bases, in that order; junction bases with no gene match: 2. The CDR3 has 14 amino acids. DNA of the CDR3: TGTGCCAGCAGTAAGCGGGAGGTCTACAATGAGCAGTTCTTC. It yields the protein CASSKREVYNEQFF.

This rearrangement joins TRBV9 to TRBJ2-2, with 9 bases matching TRBD2. The CDR3 is 18 amino acids. Germline V gene lookup returns CDR1 SGDLS and CDR2 YYNGEE. J was trimmed by 3 bases and V by 1 base; bases with no gene match: 10. The CDR3 nucleotides are TGTGCCAGCAGCGTAATTGGCGGGAGGGCCATAGACACCGGGGAGCTGTTTTTT. It yields the protein CASSVIGGRAIDTGELFF.

The chain employs TRBV12-3 or TRBV12-4 and TRBJ1-2; D not certain. Trimming removed 3 bases at V and 7 bases at J, with 12 bases between. CDR3 length equals 13 residues. CDR3 sequence (DNA): TGTGCCAGCAGTTTGGTAGGGCTGGGTGGCTACACCTTC. Amino acids: CASSLVGLGGYTF.